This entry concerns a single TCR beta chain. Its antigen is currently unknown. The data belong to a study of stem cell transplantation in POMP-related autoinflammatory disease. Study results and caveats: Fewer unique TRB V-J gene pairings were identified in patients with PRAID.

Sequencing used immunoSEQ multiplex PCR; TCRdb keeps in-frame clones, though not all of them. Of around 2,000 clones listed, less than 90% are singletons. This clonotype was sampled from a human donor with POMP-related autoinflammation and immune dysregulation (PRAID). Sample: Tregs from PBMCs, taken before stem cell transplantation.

The CDR3 DNA follows: TGTGCCAGCAGCTCACTCCCACTAGCGGGAGGAAACACAGATACGCAGTATTTT. Amino acids: CASSSLPLAGGNTDTQYF. The rearrangement links TRBV7-9 to TRBJ2-3; 12 bases agree with TRBD2. V was clipped by 4 bases and J by 2 bases; unmatched bases: 10. CDR1 and CDR2 (germline): SEHNR, FQNEAQ (reference sequence). The CDR3 has 18 amino acids.